These 27 T cell receptor beta chains came from one sample sequenced in a study of blood T cell repertoires in COVID-19. TCRdb's table, derived via immunoSEQ multiplex PCR, lists solely in-frame clones and lacks some. Among approximately 50,000 clones listed, about 79% were seen once. The sequencing input was peripheral blood. These receptors were taken from a human donor in a cohort sampled during active COVID-19.

The sample holds one count of this clone. The chain recombines TRBV30 with TRBJ1-1; D gene unclear. Per the germline V gene, CDR1 is GTSNPN and CDR2 is SVGIG (reference sequence). CDR3 length: 14 amino acids. The V and J ends lost 4 bases and 1 base respectively, with 13 bases between them. CDR3 sequence (DNA): TGTGCCTGGATCACCGTATCCGGGAACACTGAAGCTTTCTTT. It codes for CAWITVSGNTEAFF.

J is TRBJ1-1 and V is TRBV7-6, with D uncertain. V gave up 1 base and J gave up 6 bases, with 15 bases separating them. The CDR3 runs to 15 residues. Germline V gene lookup returns CDR1 SGHVS and CDR2 FNYEAQ. The CDR3 nucleotides read TGTGCCAGCAGCTTAGGAGCAGGAGAGGGTGCTGAAGCTTTCTTT. Translated: CASSLGAGEGAEAFF.

The chain combines TRBV4-2 with TRBJ1-2; 10 nucleotides agree with TRBD1. The CDR3 is 18 residues long. CDR1 is LGHNA and CDR2 is YNFKEQ in the germline V gene. J gave up 5 bases and V 3 bases, and 15 bases lay outside the gene matches. CDR3 sequence: CASSQITLGQGKEYGYTF. The CDR3, as DNA: TGTGCCAGCAGCCAGATAACTTTGGGACAGGGGAAAGAATATGGCTACACCTTC.

The chain combines TRBV5-1 with TRBJ2-7; 15 nucleotides match TRBD2. Germline values: CDR1 SGHRS, CDR2 YFSETQ. This CDR3 spans 17 amino acids. The V gene end was trimmed by 3 bases and the J gene end by 4 bases; junction bases not matched to a gene: 8. CDR3 residues: CASSSGLAGGPVYEQYF. Written as DNA, the CDR3 is TGCGCCAGCAGCTCCGGACTAGCGGGAGGGCCAGTTTACGAGCAGTACTTC. The full variable domain, in which reference TRBV5-1 and TRBJ2-7 provide the parts outside the CDR3, is KAGVTQTPRYLIKTRGQQVTLSCSPISGHRSVSWYQQTPGQGLQFLFEYFSETQRNKGNFPGRFSGRQFSNSRSEMNVSTLELGDSALYLCASSSGLAGGPVYEQYFGPGTRLTVT.

The rearrangement uses TRBV7-2 and TRBJ2-3, with no clear D. V dropped 1 base and J dropped 3 bases, with 5 bases sitting between them. The CDR3 totals 13 residues. CDR1 is SGHTA, CDR2 FQGNSA, per germline. The CDR3 sequence is CASSLDRTDTQYF. CDR3 in DNA: TGTGCCAGCAGCTTAGACAGAACAGATACGCAGTATTTT.

The rearrangement links TRBV18 to TRBJ1-1, with a weak D call TRBD1 (6 bases). CDR3 length equals 14 residues. Between the trimmed V and J ends, which lost 3 bases and 5 bases, there was a span of 13 bases. Germline V gene data show CDR1 as KGHSH and CDR2 as LQKENI. CDR3 bases: TGTGCCAGCTCACCTACAGGGACACGTACTGAAGCTTTCTTT. It yields the protein CASSPTGTRTEAFF.

V usage is TRBV25-1 and J usage is TRBJ1-6, with D uncertain. The CDR3 is made up of 17 amino acids. V was trimmed by 5 bases and J by 6 bases, leaving 20 bases between them. Germline V lookup: CDR1 MGHDK, CDR2 SYGVNS. The CDR3 is CASSSVGSGRINSPLHF. In DNA, the CDR3 is TGTGCCAGCAGTTCGGTCGGGAGTGGACGGATTAATTCACCCCTCCACTTT.

This chain's CDR3 is CASSLSQTSGVYEQYF. The CDR3 nucleotides are TGTGCCAGCAGTTTATCTCAGACTAGCGGAGTTTACGAGCAGTACTTC. The rearrangement joins TRBV27 to TRBJ2-7; TRBD2 agrees at 9 bases. Per germline, CDR1 MNHEY and CDR2 SMNVEV (reference sequence). The CDR3 contains 16 residues. J lost 4 bases, V lost 0 bases, and 7 bases had no gene match.

The V gene is TRBV5-1, the J gene TRBJ1-2, with 7 bases matching TRBD1. This CDR3 spans 16 amino acids. Germline V gene sequence: CDR1 SGHRS, CDR2 YFSETQ. V trimming: 2 bases; J trimming: 4 bases; junction bases outside the gene matches: 11. Here the CDR3 reads CASSLTHSTGPYGYTF. CDR3 nucleotide sequence: TGCGCCAGCAGCTTAACCCATTCGACAGGGCCCTATGGCTACACCTTC.

This CDR3 is CASSQGGGMETEAFF. The CDR3 DNA follows: TGTGCCAGCAGCCAAGGGGGGGGAATGGAGACTGAAGCTTTCTTT. The chain employs TRBV4-2 and TRBJ1-1; perhaps TRBD1 as D (5 bases). With 1 base removed from V and 5 bases from J, the gap between germline ends came to 14 bases. CDR1 is LGHNA and CDR2 is YNFKEQ in the germline V gene. The CDR3 consists of 15 residues.

This clone was observed once. Sequence at one end of the junction differs from germline and may be a read error. The chain carries TRBV7-7 and TRBJ2-7, with a tentative D call TRBD2 (5 bases). This CDR3 is 14 amino acids long. The germline gives CDR1 SSHAT, CDR2 FNYEAQ (reference sequence). The CDR3 loop reads CASSENTGSYEQYF. CDR3 bases: TGTGCTAGCAGCGAGAATACGGGATCCTACGAGCAGTACTTC.

The chain couples TRBV19 to TRBJ1-4, with unresolved D. The CDR3 spans 14 residues. Trimming stripped 5 bases from V and 4 bases from J, with 11 bases between. The germline V gene has CDR1 LNHDA and CDR2 SQIVND (reference sequence). In DNA, the CDR3 is TGTGCCAGTAGTCCCTGGGAGGGTAATGAAAAACTGTTTTTT. Translated, it gives CASSPWEGNEKLFF.

This clone was observed a single time. The chain is built from TRBV7-6 and TRBJ2-1, with D possibly TRBD1 on 5 matching bases. The V end lost 5 bases, the J end lost 5 bases, and 16 bases lay between the germline ends. Germline lookup yields CDR1 SGHVS and CDR2 FNYEAQ. The CDR3 contains 15 residues. CDR3 sequence reads: CASSTDQGTHNEQFF. CDR3 DNA sequence: TGTGCCAGCAGCACAGACCAGGGAACACACAATGAGCAGTTCTTC.

The gene calls are TRBV19 and TRBJ2-1, with D uncertain. The CDR3 is 14 residues long. Trimming pared 2 bases from V and 7 bases from J, leaving 12 bases between. The germline V gene encodes CDR1 LNHDA and CDR2 SQIVND (reference sequence). The CDR3 DNA sequence: TGTGCCAGTAGTATAATTCGGAGTTTTAATGAGCAGTTCTTC. Its protein product is CASSIIRSFNEQFF. Looking up the rest from reference TRBV19 and TRBJ2-1 gives the full variable domain: DGGITQSPKYLFRKEGQNVTLSCEQNLNHDAMYWYRQDPGQGLRLIYYSQIVNDFQKGDIAEGYSVSREKKESFPLTVTSAQKNPTAFYLCASSIIRSFNEQFFGPGTRLTVL.

The chain uses TRBV27 and TRBJ1-2; D possibly corresponds to TRBD1 (5 bases). The CDR3 is 14 amino acids. V lost 5 bases, J lost 4 bases, and 14 bases lay in between. Per germline, CDR1 MNHEY and CDR2 SMNVEV (reference sequence). As DNA, the CDR3 is TGTGCCAGCAGTCCAACCCTCGACAGCTATGGCTACACCTTC. Protein sequence: CASSPTLDSYGYTF.

J is TRBJ1-3 and V is TRBV30; tentatively, D is TRBD1 (5 bases). This CDR3 spans 15 amino acids. With 4 bases removed from V and 0 bases from J, the gap between germline ends came to 13 bases. Germline V CDR1 and CDR2: GTSNPN, SVGIG (reference sequence). The CDR3 is CAWTPRVGSGNTIYF. The DNA for the CDR3 is TGTGCCTGGACCCCCAGGGTTGGCTCTGGAAACACCATATATTTT.

This chain uses TRBV9 with TRBJ1-5, with D unresolved. CDR3 size: 13 residues. The V gene's germline CDR1 is SGDLS and CDR2 YYNGEE. V shed 3 bases and J shed 2 bases, with 6 bases lying between them. The CDR3 DNA reads TGTGCCAGCAGCGCGCGGGGCAATCAGCCCCAGCATTTT. Amino acids: CASSARGNQPQHF.

CDR3 loop: CASSKTSGSSYEQYF. The CDR3 DNA reads as TGTGCCAGCAGCAAGACTAGCGGGTCTTCCTACGAGCAGTACTTC. The chain employs TRBV5-8 and TRBJ2-7; TRBD2 matches at 10 bases. Germline V gives CDR1 SGHTS, CDR2 YDEGEE. The CDR3 length is 15 residues. J was trimmed by 1 base and V by 4 bases; bases with no gene match: 5.

This chain links TRBV18 with TRBJ1-1, with TRBD1 as a possible D gene (5 bases). V was shortened by 5 bases and J by 5 bases, with 12 bases between the two germline ends. This CDR3 region has 13 residues. The germline V gene has CDR1 KGHSH and CDR2 LQKENI. Here the CDR3 reads CASSVTRDTEAFF. DNA of the CDR3: TGTGCCAGCTCAGTGACCAGGGATACTGAAGCTTTCTTT.

The chain recombines TRBV27 with TRBJ2-2; 7 bases agree with TRBD1. J lost 0 bases, V lost 4 bases, and 5 bases had no gene match. The CDR3 covers 16 residues. Looked up from germline, CDR1 is MNHEY and CDR2 is SMNVEV (reference sequence). In DNA form, the CDR3 reads TGTGCCAGCAGTTGGGACAGCCCCGCGAACACCGGGGAGCTGTTTTTT. It specifies CASSWDSPANTGELFF.

This rearrangement joins TRBV7-3 to TRBJ1-1; 7 nucleotides agree with TRBD1. The CDR3 contains 15 residues. With V trimmed by 5 bases and J by 1 base, 7 bases remained unmatched. The germline gives CDR1 SGHTA, CDR2 FQGTGA. CDR3 residues: CASSPGTAENTEAFF. The CDR3 nucleotides are TGTGCCAGCAGCCCGGGGACAGCGGAGAACACTGAAGCTTTCTTT.

This chain connects TRBV27 to TRBJ2-7; TRBD1 aligns across 9 bases. Germline V CDR1 and CDR2: MNHEY, SMNVEV (reference sequence). With V trimmed by 5 bases and J by 3 bases, 8 bases remained unmatched. The CDR3 has 15 amino acids. This CDR3 is CASSPTDRGNYEQYF. The CDR3 nucleotides read TGTGCCAGCAGTCCTACTGACAGGGGGAACTACGAGCAGTACTTC.

The CDR3 region is CASSQVLARSPLHF. The CDR3 bases are TGCGCCAGCAGCCAAGTACTCGCCCGTTCACCCCTCCACTTT. The V gene is TRBV4-3, the J gene TRBJ1-6; D is unclear. Trimming removed 1 base from V and 9 bases from J, with 10 bases in between. There are 14 residues in the CDR3. The germline V gene encodes CDR1 LGHNA and CDR2 YSLEER.

The genes are TRBV2 and TRBJ1-1; possible D gene TRBD1, 6 bases. CDR1 is SNHLY and CDR2 is FYNNEI in the germline V gene. The CDR3 loop spans 13 amino acids. V lost 6 bases to trimming and J lost 4 bases, with 12 bases between them. This CDR3 is CASRGQRTTEAFF. The DNA of the CDR3 is TGTGCCAGCAGGGGACAAAGAACCACTGAAGCTTTCTTT.

V usage is TRBV7-6 and J usage is TRBJ1-4, with TRBD1 matching 8 bases. Unmatched junction bases numbered 7, after V lost 4 bases and J lost 6 bases. Germline V gene lookup returns CDR1 SGHVS and CDR2 FNYEAQ. The CDR3 length is 15 residues. The CDR3 reads CASSSDREGDEKLFF. CDR3 sequence (DNA): TGTGCCAGCAGCTCGGACAGGGAAGGGGATGAAAAACTGTTTTTT.

V and J are TRBV7-2 and TRBJ1-2, with 7 positions matching TRBD1. Germline CDR1 reads SGHTA; CDR2 reads FQGNSA. The CDR3 extends over 13 amino acids. V shed 6 bases and J 2 bases; nucleotides not matched to a gene: 3. The CDR3 is CASSSGQNYGYTF. The CDR3 DNA follows: TGTGCCAGCAGTTCGGGACAGAACTATGGCTACACCTTC.

This sequence joins TRBV10-1 and TRBJ2-7; tentatively, D is TRBD2 (6 bases). The CDR3 sequence is 19 residues long. V was cut by 6 bases and J by 2 bases, with 29 bases left in between. Germline CDR1 reads WNHNN; CDR2 reads SYGVQD (reference sequence). The CDR3 DNA follows: TGCGCCAGCAGAGAGGAGGGCAGAACCCTCCCTGACACAGCCTACGAGCAGTACTTC. Protein: CASREEGRTLPDTAYEQYF.